Listed here are 27 T cell receptor beta chains from one sample, sequenced in a study of T cell clonality in common variable immunodeficiency. Study-level findings and limits: Common variable immunodeficiency TCR beta sequences reportedly had fewer deletions and N-nucleotide insertions.

These TCRs are of unknown antigen specificity. Only in-frame clones appear in the TCRdb table, and some are missing; sequencing was by immunoSEQ multiplex PCR. The sample is made up of approximately 28,000 clones, none counted only once. Specimen: peripheral blood mononuclear cells. Receptors originate from a human donor with common variable immunodeficiency.

This clone was counted a few times. The read stops 3 residues short of the end of the CDR3; the missing end is completed from the germline J gene. This chain joins TRBV30 and TRBJ1-4; possible D gene TRBD1, 5 bases. Germline V gene lookup returns CDR1 GTSNPN and CDR2 SVGIG (reference sequence). The CDR3 loop spans 16 amino acids. V was clipped by 0 bases and J by 8 bases, with 19 bases between them. CDR3 region: CAWSVLPGKELEKLFF. The covered CDR3 bases are TGTGCCTGGAGTGTACTACCAGGGAAGGAATTGGAAAAA.

Ten or more counts support this clone. The read halts 3 residues ahead of the CDR3 end, with the missing end drawn from the germline J gene. The rearrangement joins TRBV19 to TRBJ1-5; unclear D gene. Germline loops: CDR1 LNHDA, CDR2 SQIVND (reference sequence). The V end was cut by 1 base, the J end by 0 bases, with 10 bases between. This CDR3 is built from 16 residues. This chain's CDR3 is CASSIGGQSSNQPQHF. The part of the CDR3 DNA that was read is TGTGCCAGTAGTATAGGAGGGCAGAGTAGCAATCAGCCC.

This clone was picked up many times. Read coverage stops 3 residues before the CDR3 terminus; the germline J gene supplies the remainder. This chain links TRBV5-1 with TRBJ1-1, with 10 bases lining up with TRBD1. The CDR3 has 15 residues. After removal of 3 bases from V and 5 bases from J, the junction contained 7 bases not matched to a gene. CDR1 and CDR2 from the germline V gene are SGHRS and YFSETQ. The part of the CDR3 DNA that was read is TGCGCCAGCAGCTCCCGGGACAGGGGAGGAACTGAA. Protein: CASSSRDRGGTE. The whole CDR3 protein is CASSSRDRGGTEAFF.

This clone turned up a few times. The sequenced fragment ends 3 residues before the CDR3 boundary, so the rest is inferred from the germline J gene. This chain connects TRBV7-8 to TRBJ2-7; TRBD2 agrees at 8 bases. There are 15 residues in the CDR3. The J segment lost 0 bases and the V segment lost 5 bases, leaving 6 bases of the junction unmatched. Germline V gene lookup returns CDR1 SGHVS and CDR2 FQNEAQ. Incomplete CDR3 DNA: TGTGCCAGCAGCCTAGAGGCGGGAGGCTCCTACGAG. Its protein is CASSLEAGGSYE. The entire CDR3 sequence reads CASSLEAGGSYEQYF.

The table lists this clone with many counts. The CDR3 goes on 3 residues after the read ends, and that part is filled in from the germline J gene. This rearrangement joins TRBV5-1 to TRBJ2-3, with TRBD2 matching 15 bases. CDR1 and CDR2 from the germline V gene are SGHRS and YFSETQ. The trim removed 2 bases at V and 4 bases at J, leaving 14 bases unmatched. This CDR3 is 20 amino acids long. CDR3 bases read: TGCGCCAGCAGCTTTCTCGCTTGGAGTGGACTAGCGGGAGGGCCAGATACG. It translates to CASSFLAWSGLAGGPDT. In full, the CDR3 reads CASSFLAWSGLAGGPDTQYF.

The table lists this clone with many counts. With the read ending 3 residues before the CDR3 end, the germline J gene is used to fill in that end. The V call is TRBV29-1, the J call TRBJ1-4; 8 bases match TRBD1. CDR3 length: 15 amino acids. Germline CDR1 and CDR2: SQVTM and ANQGSEA. Trimming removed 7 bases from V and 0 bases from J; junction bases left unmatched: 7. The CDR3: CSATGGTATNEKLFF. The DNA read from the CDR3 is TGCAGCGCCACAGGGGGAACTGCAACTAATGAAAAA.

This clone came up many times. Read sequence stops 3 residues before the CDR3 end, and the germline J gene provides the missing end. The V gene is TRBV18, the J gene TRBJ2-4; possible D gene TRBD1, 6 bases. The CDR3 has 18 amino acids. The germline CDR1 and CDR2 sequences are KGHSH and LQKENI. V dropped 4 bases and J dropped 0 bases, with 19 bases sitting between them. CDR3 region: CASSLRDIGNPAKNIQYF. The covered CDR3 bases are TGTGCCAGCTCACTACGGGACATAGGCAATCCAGCCAAAAACATT. The whole variable domain, remainder taken from reference TRBV18 and TRBJ2-4, is NAGVMQNPRHLVRRRGQEARLRCSPMKGHSHVYWYRQLPEEGLKFMVYLQKENIIDESGMPKERFSAEFPKEGPSILRIQQVVRGDSAAYFCASSLRDIGNPAKNIQYFGAGTRLSVL.

Regarding this clone: The CDR3 end is not reached by the read, which stops 3 residues before it; the germline J gene fills it in. The chain couples TRBV11-3 to TRBJ1-2; the D is unclear. The CDR3 is 15 residues long. CDR1 is SGHNT and CDR2 is YENEEA in the germline V gene. The sequenced CDR3 bases are TGTGCCAGCAGCGTTAAGTCCGTGCGCTCAAGAGGC. It specifies CASSVKSVRSRG. The complete CDR3 sequence is CASSVKSVRSRGYTF.

In its sample, this clone was seen many times. Sequencing ends 3 residues short of the CDR3 end; the germline J gene provides the rest. This rearrangement joins TRBV19 to TRBJ2-7, with D perhaps TRBD1 (7 bases). The CDR3 length is 15 residues. Between the trimmed V and J ends, which lost 3 bases and 4 bases, there was a span of 16 bases. Germline CDR1 and CDR2: LNHDA and SQIVND (reference sequence). The CDR3 bases that were read are TGTGCCAGTAGTATTTGGAGGGGACAGATATACGAG. It yields the protein CASSIWRGQIYE. In full, the CDR3 reads CASSIWRGQIYEQYF.

About this clone: The read is 3 residues too short to cover the CDR3 end, so that end is filled in from the germline J gene. This chain links TRBV5-1 with TRBJ2-1; 13 nucleotides match TRBD2. The CDR3 extends over 18 amino acids. V trimming: 4 bases; J trimming: 0 bases; junction bases outside the gene matches: 7. Germline values: CDR1 SGHRS, CDR2 YFSETQ. The CDR3 bases that were read are TGCGCCAGCAGCAGAACTAGCGGGAGGGCTAGCTCCTACAATGAG. Protein product: CASSRTSGRASSYNE. The full CDR3 protein reads CASSRTSGRASSYNEQFF.

This clone was counted only a few times. CDR3 protein: CSAREDLSGSSYNEQFF. The CDR3 DNA, read in part, is TGCAGTGCTAGAGAGGACCTAAGCGGGAGCTCCTACAATGAG. V and J are TRBV20-1 and TRBJ2-1; 8 bases align to TRBD2. The read comes to an end 3 residues before the CDR3 does, leaving the germline J gene to fill in the end. CDR1 and CDR2 from the germline V gene are DFQATT and SNEGSKA (reference sequence). The CDR3 extends over 17 amino acids. After removal of 0 bases from V and 0 bases from J, the junction contained 7 bases not matched to a gene.

With regard to this clone: Coverage ceases 3 residues before the CDR3 finishes, and the germline J gene fills in the end. The chain links TRBV6-1 to TRBJ1-5; weak D call: TRBD1 (6 bases). V was clipped by 1 base and J by 9 bases, with 10 bases between them. The CDR3 has 13 amino acids. Germline V gene sequence: CDR1 MNHNS, CDR2 SASEGT. Incomplete CDR3 DNA: TGTGCCAGCAGTGAAGAGACAGGAGGGCCC. Residues: CASSEETGGP. The complete CDR3 reads CASSEETGGPQHF.

This clone showed up just a few times. The CDR3 protein is CSARQGLQETQYF. The CDR3 DNA, read in part, is TGCAGTGCTAGACAGGGCCTCCAAGAGACC. The chain recombines TRBV20-1 with TRBJ2-5, with D perhaps matching TRBD1 (5 bases). The missing CDR3 end, 3 residues past where the read stops, is filled in from the germline J gene. The V gene's germline CDR1 is DFQATT and CDR2 SNEGSKA (reference sequence). V was pared by 2 bases and J by 1 base, with 8 bases between. There are 13 residues in the CDR3.

This clone was counted ten times or more. The read terminates 3 residues ahead of where the CDR3 ends, so the germline J gene completes it. The V call is TRBV7-2, the J call TRBJ2-2; TRBD2 might be the D (6 bases). The CDR3 loop spans 15 amino acids. V was trimmed by 6 bases and J by 0 bases, leaving 11 bases between them. Germline lookup yields CDR1 SGHTA and CDR2 FQGNSA. This CDR3 reads CASRPTGANTGELFF. The CDR3 DNA, read in part, is TGTGCCAGCAGGCCCACGGGGGCGAACACCGGGGAG. The full variable domain, completed using reference TRBV7-2 and TRBJ2-2, is GAGVSQSPSNKVTEKGKDVELRCDPISGHTALYWYRQSLGQGLEFLIYFQGNSAPDKSGLPSDRFSAERTGGSVSTLTIQRTQQEDSAVYLCASRPTGANTGELFFGEGSRLTVL.

This clone was seen more than once but under ten times. The read ends 3 residues before the CDR3 terminus; that terminus is restored from the germline J gene. This rearrangement joins TRBV2 to TRBJ2-7, with TRBD1 identical over 10 bases. V was clipped by 7 bases and J by 5 bases; unmatched bases: 5. CDR1 is SNHLY and CDR2 is FYNNEI in the germline V gene. This CDR3 has 13 residues. CDR3 bases read: TGTGCCAGCAAGGGACAGGGGATCAACGAG. It encodes CASKGQGINE. The entire CDR3 reads CASKGQGINEQYF.

Only a few counts were recorded for this clone. The CDR3 extends 3 residues past the end of the read, so its final part is completed from the germline J gene. The chain couples TRBV18 to TRBJ2-1; 7 nucleotides line up with TRBD1. Germline V CDR1 and CDR2: KGHSH, LQKENI. There are 15 residues in the CDR3. The junction had 9 bases not matched to a gene; V was cut back by 4 bases and J by 6 bases. The sequenced CDR3 bases are TGTGCCAGCTCACGGGCCGCCGGGACAGTCAATGAG. It encodes CASSRAAGTVNE. The full CDR3 reads CASSRAAGTVNEQFF.

This clone was picked up many times. The CDR3 extends 3 residues past the end of the read, so its final part is completed from the germline J gene. This sequence joins TRBV6-2 or TRBV6-3 and TRBJ2-1; D may be TRBD2 (6 bases). V dropped 10 bases and J dropped 4 bases, with 11 bases sitting between them. Germline CDR1 is MNHEY and CDR2 is SVGEGT. The CDR3 runs to 12 residues. The CDR3 here is CATGTGYNEQFF. The sequenced CDR3 bases are TGTGCCACAGGGACTGGATACAATGAG.

At least ten counts were recorded for this clone. The read gets to within 3 residues of the CDR3 end, and the germline J gene fills in the rest. The chain joins TRBV20-1 to TRBJ1-1; D is perhaps TRBD1 (5 bases). CDR3 size: 15 residues. V was clipped by 1 base and J by 3 bases, with 15 bases between them. The germline V gene has CDR1 DFQATT and CDR2 SNEGSKA (reference sequence). CDR3 loop: CSARVPQGSDTEAFF. The part of the CDR3 DNA that was read is TGCAGTGCTAGAGTCCCGCAGGGATCCGACACTGAA.

With regard to this clone: The read halts 3 residues ahead of the CDR3 end, with the missing end drawn from the germline J gene. The V and J genes are TRBV7-9 and TRBJ2-7; 11 nucleotides align to TRBD2. Germline loops: CDR1 SEHNR, CDR2 FQNEAQ (reference sequence). There are 15 residues in the CDR3. Trimming at V came to 5 bases and at J to 0 bases, leaving 3 bases not matched to a gene. Incomplete CDR3 DNA: TGTGCCAGCAGCCCCGGACTAGCGGGCTCCTACGAG. Protein product: CASSPGLAGSYE. The entire CDR3 reads CASSPGLAGSYEQYF.

This clone was seen many times. The DNA ends 3 residues before the CDR3 does, and the rest of the CDR3 is filled in from the germline J gene. The chain has TRBV7-3 and TRBJ2-1; 7 bases map to TRBD1. The junction had 9 bases not matched to a gene; V was cut back by 5 bases and J by 8 bases. Looked up from germline, CDR1 is SGHTA and CDR2 is FQGTGA. The CDR3 runs to 14 residues. CDR3 in amino acids: CASSQSDRVHEQFF. The part of the CDR3 DNA that was read is TGTGCCAGCAGCCAATCCGACAGGGTCCATGAG.

This clone turned up a few times. From the germline J gene comes the end of the CDR3, since the read stops 3 residues before it. This rearrangement joins TRBV6-1 to TRBJ2-1, with D tentatively TRBD1 (6 bases). The CDR3 runs 15 residues. CDR1 is MNHNS, CDR2 SASEGT, per germline. V was trimmed by 2 bases and J by 9 bases, leaving 17 bases between them. The CDR3 reads CASSEYRVVSGEQFF. CDR3 bases read: TGTGCCAGCAGTGAATACAGGGTAGTTAGTGGTGAG.

There are a few counts of this clone. With the read ending 3 residues before the CDR3 end, the germline J gene is used to fill in that end. This chain links TRBV7-2 with TRBJ1-1; the match to TRBD1 covers 7 bases. The length of the CDR3 is 14 residues. J was trimmed by 4 bases and V by 5 bases; bases with no gene match: 7. Germline V gene lookup returns CDR1 SGHTA and CDR2 FQGNSA. Incomplete CDR3 DNA: TGTGCCAGCAGCCTCCAGGGGGTGAGCACTGAA. This encodes CASSLQGVSTE. The CDR3 as a whole reads CASSLQGVSTEAFF.

This clone is judged medium-sized. Read data end 3 residues before the CDR3 end; the end is taken from the germline J gene. The chain recombines TRBV29-1 with TRBJ2-2; the D gene is possibly TRBD1 (5 bases). Germline V gene sequence: CDR1 SQVTM, CDR2 ANQGSEA. CDR3 length equals 12 residues. The V gene lost 7 bases and the J gene lost 7 bases, with 13 bases spanning the gap. The DNA read from the CDR3 is TGCAGCGCCGGTTCGCAGGGCGGGGAG. Translation gives CSAGSQGGE. The full CDR3 reads CSAGSQGGELFF.

In regard to this clone: Coverage ceases 3 residues before the CDR3 finishes, and the germline J gene fills in the end. The J gene is TRBJ2-7, the V gene TRBV20-1, with TRBD2 matching 9 bases. V was pared by 1 base and J by 4 bases, with 2 bases of the junction left unmatched. The germline V gene encodes CDR1 DFQATT and CDR2 SNEGSKA (reference sequence). The CDR3 covers 13 residues. Partial CDR3 DNA: TGCAGTGCTAGAGGCCTAGCGGGATACGAG. Protein sequence: CSARGLAGYE. Given in full, the CDR3 is CSARGLAGYEQYF.

Incomplete CDR3 DNA: TGTGCCAGCTCACCGAGGCAGGACTACTCAAGGTCCTATAATTCACCC. Residues: CASSPRQDYSRSYNSP. The entire CDR3 is CASSPRQDYSRSYNSPLHF. The chain carries TRBV18 and TRBJ1-6; the D is unclear. The read ends 3 residues before the CDR3 terminus; that terminus is restored from the germline J gene. The germline V gene encodes CDR1 KGHSH and CDR2 LQKENI. This CDR3 region has 19 residues. Trimming removed 3 bases from V and 1 base from J, with 19 bases in between.

This clone came up a few times. The read is 3 residues too short to cover the CDR3 end, so that end is filled in from the germline J gene. The chain links TRBV5-1 to TRBJ1-4; TRBD1 matches 7 bases. The junction had 6 bases not matched to a gene; V was cut back by 3 bases and J by 4 bases. CDR1 and CDR2 from the germline V gene are SGHRS and YFSETQ. This CDR3 region has 15 residues. The CDR3 sequence is CASSWGDRDNEKLFF. The CDR3 bases that were read are TGCGCCAGCAGCTGGGGAGACAGGGATAATGAAAAA.

Ten or more counts support this clone. The CDR3 goes on 3 residues after the read ends, and that part is filled in from the germline J gene. The J gene is TRBJ2-5, the V gene TRBV18, with D tentatively TRBD1 or TRBD2 (5 bases each). This CDR3 has 18 residues. The ends were cut back, 3 bases at V and 4 bases at J, with 24 bases in the middle. The germline V gene encodes CDR1 KGHSH and CDR2 LQKENI. CDR3 bases read: TGTGCCAGCTCACCGAGGGTAGGGGTTTATCCCGAGGGAGAGACC. Its protein is CASSPRVGVYPEGET. The whole CDR3 sequence is CASSPRVGVYPEGETQYF.